The clone carrying this T cell receptor (beta chain) was observed a handful of times. Its antigen remains unidentified. This could be a read error, since a much larger clone is one nucleotide away. The source of the sample is a study of blood T cells in healthy people across ages. Study results and limitations: No one knew whether donors had CMV, which possibly confounded expanded clonotype changes.

PCR was performed a second time for about 7 to 11 cycles using a sample-barcoded 5' primer and a J-beta primer mix. Each CDR3 protein gets one entry after TCRdb re-called the 5' RACE reads with MiXCR. Of 850,000 to 950,000 distinct CDR3 sequences in the sample, around 30% were seen once. Germline-derived CDR1 and CDR2 are SGDLS and YYNGEE. The CDR3 contains 16 residues. The sequenced sample consisted of blood. This rearrangement joins TRBV9 to TRBJ2-1, with 7 bases that match TRBD2. This clonotype was obtained from a woman of 80 years or more in good health. Written as DNA, the CDR3 is TGTGCCTGCAGCCCTCCAGGACTAGGATTTCCCAATGAGCAGTTCTTC. This sequence encodes CACSPPGLGFPNEQFF.